This entry features one T cell receptor beta chain sequence. No antigen is known for it. The sample comes from a study of response to subunit inactivated influenza vaccine. Study results and caveats: Authors proposed each seasonal influenza vaccination draws in few new T cells.

A single record per CDR3 protein comes from TCRdb applying MiXCR to the RT-PCR reads. This sample has about 650,000 distinct CDR3 sequences; roughly 14% occur once, and the top ten carry more than 9%. The germline V gene has CDR1 KGHDR and CDR2 SFDVKD. CDR3 length equals 16 residues. The ends were cut back, 4 bases at V and 2 bases at J, with 13 bases in the middle. The receptor's source is a man in his forties or fifties who received an inactivated influenza vaccine. The chain has TRBV24-1 and TRBJ2-2; possibly TRBD1 for D (6 bases). The sample consisted of PBMCs from blood, taken 11 to 12 days after vaccination. CDR3 coding DNA: TGTGCCACCAGTGACCGACAGGCTCACAACACCGGGGAGCTGTTTTTT. Translating it yields CATSDRQAHNTGELFF.